One and the same sample provided the 23 T cell receptor beta chains below, sequenced in a study of T cell responses to AZD1222 COVID-19 vaccine. Here immunoSEQ multiplex PCR was the method, and the copy in TCRdb shows in-frame clones only, minus some. Among 100,000 to 150,000 clones listed, around 92% were seen once. The sequences come from peripheral blood, collected on day 0 of AZD1222 vaccination. These receptors all stem from an adult in good health.

This chain joins TRBV5-6 and TRBJ2-1; D may be TRBD1 (5 bases). The V and J ends lost 4 bases and 1 base respectively, with 15 bases between them. This CDR3 comprises 16 residues. Germline V CDR1 and CDR2: SGHDT, YYEEEE. The CDR3, as DNA: TGTGCCAGCAGCCCATTGATTCAGGGTTCCTACAATGAGCAGTTCTTC. It codes for CASSPLIQGSYNEQFF.

V is TRBV10-2 and J is TRBJ1-2; unclear D gene. Trimming pared 2 bases from V and 0 bases from J, leaving 10 bases between. Germline CDR1 and CDR2: WSHSY and SAAADI. This CDR3 spans 15 amino acids. The CDR3 nucleotides are TGCGCCAGCAGTGAGACAGACGCTTCTAACTATGGCTACACCTTC. Protein product: CASSETDASNYGYTF.

The rearrangement joins TRBV19 to TRBJ2-7, with D possibly being TRBD2 (6 bases). CDR3 length equals 14 residues. CDR1 LNHDA and CDR2 SQIVND come from the germline V gene (reference sequence). Trimming removed 3 bases at V and 1 base at J, with 10 bases between. DNA for the CDR3: TGTGCCAGTAGTATGGCGGGGTGGTCCTACGAGCAGTACTTC. Translating gives CASSMAGWSYEQYF.

The chain carries TRBV3-1 (or the pseudogene TRBV3-2) and TRBJ2-7, with 7 nucleotides matching TRBD1. The junction had 14 bases not matched to a gene; V was cut back by 4 bases and J by 2 bases. CDR1 and CDR2 from the germline V gene are LGHDT and YNNKEL (reference sequence). CDR3 length: 17 amino acids. The CDR3 spells CASSLGVWDSQPYEQYF. The CDR3 DNA is TGTGCCAGCAGCCTCGGTGTTTGGGACAGCCAACCCTACGAGCAGTACTTC.

This clone showed up just a few times. This chain links TRBV4-3 with TRBJ2-3, with TRBD2 matching 14 bases. The CDR3 runs 18 residues. The V segment lost 2 bases and the J segment 6 bases; nucleotides outside the gene matches: 10. Germline-derived CDR1 and CDR2 are LGHNA and YSLEER. The CDR3 region has the DNA TGCGCCAGCAGCCAACCGGGACTAGCGGGAGATCGTGCCGATACGCAGTATTTT. This sequence encodes CASSQPGLAGDRADTQYF.

The CDR3 protein is CASSSPDRSLGGYTF. The CDR3 nucleotides read TGTGCCAGCAGCTCCCCAGACAGGTCCCTGGGAGGCTACACCTTC. The J gene is TRBJ1-2, the V gene TRBV7-2; D possibly corresponds to TRBD1 (6 bases). The CDR3 spans 15 residues. With 4 bases removed from V and 8 bases from J, the gap between germline ends came to 20 bases. Germline CDR1 reads SGHTA; CDR2 reads FQGNSA.

V is TRBV5-1 and J is TRBJ2-7; perhaps TRBD1 as D (6 bases). V was clipped by 2 bases and J by 6 bases, with 15 bases between them. The germline gives CDR1 SGHRS, CDR2 YFSETQ. The CDR3 is 14 residues long. CDR3 sequence (DNA): TGCGCCAGCAGCTTTGACAGGCACTCGGGCGAGCAGTACTTC. This gives the protein CASSFDRHSGEQYF.

The rearrangement joins TRBV28 to TRBJ2-7; D not resolved. Germline V CDR1 and CDR2: MDHEN, SYDVKM. The CDR3 sequence is 11 residues long. V was trimmed by 10 bases and J by 1 base, leaving 8 bases between them. The CDR3 protein is CATTRSYEQYF. Here the CDR3 DNA reads TGTGCCACCACAAGGTCCTACGAGCAGTACTTC.

CDR3 nucleotide sequence: TGTGCCAGCAGCTCGAACGAACACACTGAAGCTTTCTTT. Its translation: CASSSNEHTEAFF. The chain uses TRBV9 and TRBJ1-1, with D unclear. Trimming removed 4 bases from V and 3 bases from J, with 10 bases in between. The CDR3 runs to 13 residues. Germline V CDR1 and CDR2: SGDLS, YYNGEE.

The rearrangement uses TRBV2 and TRBJ2-7; TRBD1 matches 8 bases. Unmatched junction bases numbered 6, after V lost 8 bases and J lost 0 bases. The CDR3 loop spans 14 amino acids. CDR1 is SNHLY and CDR2 is FYNNEI in the germline V gene. CDR3 sequence (DNA): TGTGCCAGCTTGACAGGGGCCCGCTCCTACGAGCAGTACTTC. Protein: CASLTGARSYEQYF.

This clone has a single count. This chain joins TRBV29-1 and TRBJ1-1; D possibly corresponds to TRBD1 (5 bases). The CDR3 has 12 residues. The V gene lost 5 bases and the J gene lost 2 bases, with 9 bases spanning the gap. Germline CDR1 reads SQVTM; CDR2 reads ANQGSEA. The CDR3 sequence is CSVLQGNTEAFF. As DNA, the CDR3 is TGCAGCGTTCTGCAGGGAAACACTGAAGCTTTCTTT.

Remarks on this clone: Within the sample, other DNA sequences also encode this same CDR3. The CDR3 coding sequence is TGTGCCAGCAGCCTCCGAGGACTGGGGAATCAGCCCCAGCATTTT. Translated, it gives CASSLRGLGNQPQHF. V is TRBV5-6 and J is TRBJ1-5, with D unclear. There are 15 residues in the CDR3. V lost 4 bases, J lost 4 bases, and 15 bases lay in between. The germline gives CDR1 SGHDT, CDR2 YYEEEE.

The rearrangement uses TRBV30 and TRBJ1-2; D is perhaps TRBD1 (5 bases). CDR3 length: 12 amino acids. From germline, CDR1 is GTSNPN and CDR2 SVGIG (reference sequence). V was trimmed by 7 bases and J by 8 bases, leaving 17 bases between them. The CDR3 DNA follows: TGTGCCTTTAGCTCCGGGACGGGGGGCTACACCTTC. Translated: CAFSSGTGGYTF.

The rearrangement uses TRBV7-3 and TRBJ2-2; 13 nucleotides agree with TRBD2. Germline CDR1 is SGHTA and CDR2 is FQGTGA. The CDR3 has 18 residues. After removal of 0 bases from V and 7 bases from J, the junction contained 8 bases not matched to a gene. The CDR3 is CASSLTSGLAGVGGELFF. Here the CDR3 DNA reads TGTGCCAGCAGCTTAACGTCCGGACTAGCGGGAGTCGGCGGGGAGCTGTTTTTT.

This clone came up once. This sequence joins TRBV5-4 and TRBJ1-6, with no clear D. From germline, CDR1 is SGHNT and CDR2 YYREEE (reference sequence). The CDR3 is 14 amino acids. Trimming removed 4 bases from V and 6 bases from J, with 11 bases in between. CDR3 nucleotides: TGTGCCAGCAGCCAAGTCGAGGGTAATTCACCCCTCCACTTT. Translation gives CASSQVEGNSPLHF.

The genes are TRBV18 and TRBJ2-7; no definite D call. The CDR3 has 10 amino acids. Looked up from germline, CDR1 is KGHSH and CDR2 is LQKENI. V dropped 6 bases and J dropped 3 bases, with 3 bases sitting between them. The CDR3 nucleotides are TGTGCCAGCTCCATCTACGAGCAGTACTTC. Its protein product is CASSIYEQYF. The full variable domain, its missing parts supplied by reference TRBV18 and TRBJ2-7, is NAGVMQNPRHLVRRRGQEARLRCSPMKGHSHVYWYRQLPEEGLKFMVYLQKENIIDESGMPKERFSAEFPKEGPSILRIQQVVRGDSAAYFCASSIYEQYFGPGTRLTVT.

The gene calls are TRBV12-5 and TRBJ2-1; D is undetermined. CDR3 length equals 12 residues. CDR1 is LGHNT and CDR2 is FRNRAP in the germline V gene. Deletions cut 1 base from V and 6 bases from J, with 4 bases between. The CDR3 sequence: CASGLARNEQFF. In nucleotides, the CDR3 is TGTGCTAGTGGTTTGGCCCGCAATGAGCAGTTCTTC.

The chain employs TRBV29-1 and TRBJ2-7; the match to TRBD2 covers 9 bases. This CDR3 spans 14 amino acids. The germline CDR1 and CDR2 sequences are SQVTM and ANQGSEA. Germline trimming cut 7 bases from V and 2 bases from J; bases unmatched to any gene: 9. The CDR3 is CSGILAGTPYEQYF. CDR3 nucleotide sequence: TGCAGCGGCATACTAGCGGGCACGCCCTACGAGCAGTACTTC.

J is TRBJ1-3 and V is TRBV19; tentatively, D is TRBD1 (5 bases). With 3 bases removed from V and 5 bases from J, the gap between germline ends came to 14 bases. Germline V gene lookup returns CDR1 LNHDA and CDR2 SQIVND (reference sequence). This CDR3 has 15 amino acids. CDR3 region: CASSIEGQERNTIYF. As DNA, the CDR3 is TGTGCCAGTAGTATCGAGGGGCAGGAAAGAAACACCATATATTTT.

V is TRBV19 and J is TRBJ2-2, with 15 bases that match TRBD2. The CDR3 is 17 residues long. Germline CDR1 reads LNHDA; CDR2 reads SQIVND (reference sequence). The V and J ends lost 3 bases and 6 bases, in that order; junction bases with no gene match: 5. CDR3 in amino acids: CASSIFRTSGRAGELFF. In nucleotides, the CDR3 is TGTGCCAGTAGTATTTTTAGGACTAGCGGGAGGGCCGGGGAGCTGTTTTTT.

The chain recombines TRBV18 with TRBJ1-1, with D maybe TRBD1 (6 bases). Germline CDR1 is KGHSH and CDR2 is LQKENI. CDR3 length: 13 residues. V lost 3 bases to trimming and J lost 5 bases, with 10 bases between them. CDR3 coding DNA: TGTGCCAGCTCACCGCACAGGGATACTGAAGCTTTCTTT. It codes for CASSPHRDTEAFF. Complete variable domain (other parts from reference TRBV18 and TRBJ1-1): NAGVMQNPRHLVRRRGQEARLRCSPMKGHSHVYWYRQLPEEGLKFMVYLQKENIIDESGMPKERFSAEFPKEGPSILRIQQVVRGDSAAYFCASSPHRDTEAFFGQGTRLTVV.

The rearrangement joins TRBV11-2 to TRBJ1-4, with TRBD1 as a possible D gene (5 bases). The CDR3 sequence is 17 residues long. From germline, CDR1 is SGHAT and CDR2 FQNNGV. V was cut by 5 bases and J by 4 bases, with 20 bases left in between. The CDR3 DNA is TGTGCCAGCAGCCCGACGGCCTGGGACGAGGGTAATGAAAAACTGTTTTTT. Residues: CASSPTAWDEGNEKLFF. The full variable domain, in which reference TRBV11-2 and TRBJ1-4 provide the parts outside the CDR3, is EAGVAQSPRYKIIEKRQSVAFWCNPISGHATLYWYQQILGQGPKLLIQFQNNGVVDDSQLPKDRFSAERLKGVDSTLKIQPAKLEDSAVYLCASSPTAWDEGNEKLFFGSGTQLSVL.

The chain links TRBV11-2 to TRBJ2-7, with 8 bases that match TRBD1. Trimming removed 1 base from V and 3 bases from J; junction bases left unmatched: 8. This CDR3 is built from 16 residues. Germline V CDR1 and CDR2: SGHAT, FQNNGV. The DNA for the CDR3 is TGTGCCAGCAGCTTAGTAACCAGGACAGGGAACTACGAGCAGTACTTC. Translating gives CASSLVTRTGNYEQYF.